These T cell receptor beta chains were read from a single sample in a study of blood T cell repertoires in COVID-19. Produced via immunoSEQ multiplex PCR; TCRdb's table is partial and in-frame only. The sample has some 240,000 clones; more than 75% are singletons. The specimen sequenced was PBMCs or T cells enriched from blood (not recorded which). These TCRs come from a woman in her thirties or forties with acute COVID-19. Each CDR3 is given with its conserved first and last residue.

cdr3_aa: CASSVGTSGPYNEQFF
v_call: TRBV13
j_call: TRBJ2-1

cdr3_aa: CASSSLAWYEQFF
v_call: TRBV7-9
j_call: TRBJ2-1

cdr3_aa: CASSLDQGFPNEQFF
v_call: TRBV7-9
j_call: TRBJ2-1

cdr3_aa: CASSLAGGPKEQYF
v_call: TRBV2
j_call: TRBJ2-7

cdr3_aa: CAWSRELGELFF
v_call: TRBV30
j_call: TRBJ2-2

cdr3_aa: CASARDRSSGNTIYF
v_call: TRBV5-1
j_call: TRBJ1-3

cdr3_aa: CASSVSGSYEQYF
v_call: TRBV10-1
j_call: TRBJ2-7

cdr3_aa: CASSVGIAGVEQFF
v_call: TRBV9
j_call: TRBJ2-1

cdr3_aa: CATSSIGTGGFSSPLHF
v_call: TRBV15
j_call: TRBJ1-6

cdr3_aa: CASSPRSLRYNEQFF
v_call: TRBV6-5
j_call: TRBJ2-1

cdr3_aa: CASSRSSRVNEQFF
v_call: TRBV19
j_call: TRBJ2-1

cdr3_aa: CARHLSGTSTDTQYF
v_call: TRBV10-2
j_call: TRBJ2-3

cdr3_aa: CASSLKGWEQPQHF
v_call: TRBV5-6
j_call: TRBJ1-5

cdr3_aa: CASSPTSGRFHEQYF
v_call: TRBV10-2
j_call: TRBJ2-7

cdr3_aa: CASSSSRLGQGSYGYTF
v_call: TRBV7-3
j_call: TRBJ1-2

cdr3_aa: CASSYLGPRDSYEQYF
v_call: TRBV6-5
j_call: TRBJ2-7

cdr3_aa: CATSDFRTGELFF
v_call: TRBV24-1
j_call: TRBJ2-2

cdr3_aa: CASSPSGRTYNEQFF
v_call: TRBV5-6
j_call: TRBJ2-1

cdr3_aa: CASSLSPGAEAFF
v_call: TRBV5-1
j_call: TRBJ1-1

cdr3_aa: CASSYIAGGLNEQFF
v_call: TRBV7-6
j_call: TRBJ2-1

cdr3_aa: CASSQYGVGSPLHF
v_call: TRBV4-2
j_call: TRBJ1-6

cdr3_aa: CSVRQAHNSGNTIYF
v_call: TRBV29-1
j_call: TRBJ1-3

cdr3_aa: CASTQTSGGANEQFF
v_call: TRBV14
j_call: TRBJ2-1

cdr3_aa: CASSRRTSGSRDTQYF
v_call: TRBV11-3
j_call: TRBJ2-3

cdr3_aa: CASSPQGLGGYTF
v_call: TRBV7-8
j_call: TRBJ1-2

cdr3_aa: CASSLEAPYEQYF
v_call: TRBV11-2
j_call: TRBJ2-7

cdr3_aa: CASSYSTTSGEQYF
v_call: TRBV6-5
j_call: TRBJ2-7

cdr3_aa: CASSRTSMSTDTQYF
v_call: TRBV6-5
j_call: TRBJ2-3

cdr3_aa: CASSQSSAGNTIYF
v_call: TRBV3-1/TRBV3-2
j_call: TRBJ1-3

cdr3_aa: CASSKVDIHNEQFF
v_call: TRBV21-1
j_call: TRBJ2-1

cdr3_aa: CASSLGQRLDEQFF
v_call: TRBV13
j_call: TRBJ2-1

cdr3_aa: CASSEHTSGRTYEQYF
v_call: TRBV6-1
j_call: TRBJ2-7

cdr3_aa: CASSLGSENTEAFF
v_call: TRBV7-3
j_call: TRBJ1-1

cdr3_aa: CASRPGHTTYNEQFF
v_call: TRBV19
j_call: TRBJ2-1

cdr3_aa: CASSHSGAGNTEAFF
v_call: TRBV27
j_call: TRBJ1-1

cdr3_aa: CASRQAGYEQFF
v_call: TRBV6-5
j_call: TRBJ2-1

cdr3_aa: CASSARTVQPQHF
v_call: TRBV19
j_call: TRBJ1-5

cdr3_aa: CASSIGTRNYGYTF
v_call: TRBV19
j_call: TRBJ1-2

cdr3_aa: CASSTPSRDTEAFF
v_call: TRBV28
j_call: TRBJ1-1

cdr3_aa: CASSQNRDSLWETQYF
v_call: TRBV3-1/TRBV3-2
j_call: TRBJ2-5

cdr3_aa: CASSLWQGAEAFF
v_call: TRBV3-1/TRBV3-2
j_call: TRBJ1-1

cdr3_aa: CASSLTMGQGAYEQYF
v_call: TRBV5-1
j_call: TRBJ2-7

cdr3_aa: CSVVIGGDEQYF
v_call: TRBV29-1
j_call: TRBJ2-7

cdr3_aa: CASSQEFSLAGGSTDTQYF
v_call: TRBV4-2
j_call: TRBJ2-3

cdr3_aa: CASSPQGLNQPQHF
v_call: TRBV4-1
j_call: TRBJ1-5

cdr3_aa: CASSPGGEGEAFF
v_call: TRBV18
j_call: TRBJ1-1

cdr3_aa: CASSQPRRNPEAFF
v_call: TRBV11-3
j_call: TRBJ1-1

cdr3_aa: CASTLLAGVPHLVGQYF
v_call: TRBV27
j_call: TRBJ2-7

cdr3_aa: CASSPVLGSGSAGELFF
v_call: TRBV7-6
j_call: TRBJ2-2

cdr3_aa: CASSKTSLAGADTQYF
v_call: TRBV2
j_call: TRBJ2-3

cdr3_aa: CASSPRQGQPTMIGELFF
v_call: TRBV3-1/TRBV3-2
j_call: TRBJ2-2

cdr3_aa: CASSSRGNNEKLFF
v_call: TRBV27
j_call: TRBJ1-4

cdr3_aa: CATSEGREAEAFF
v_call: TRBV24-1
j_call: TRBJ1-1

cdr3_aa: CASSPGLAEAYEQYF
v_call: TRBV5-4
j_call: TRBJ2-7

cdr3_aa: CAGQREETGELFF
v_call: TRBV6-5
j_call: TRBJ2-2

cdr3_aa: CASSIPLAGGTDTQYF
v_call: TRBV19
j_call: TRBJ2-3

cdr3_aa: CASSVQLTGDTDTQYF
v_call: TRBV9
j_call: TRBJ2-3

cdr3_aa: CASSLEADSNYEQYF
v_call: TRBV5-5
j_call: TRBJ2-7

cdr3_aa: CSVEDRDYGYTF
v_call: TRBV29-1
j_call: TRBJ1-2

cdr3_aa: CASSHNAGTSGTDTQYF
v_call: TRBV6-6
j_call: TRBJ2-3